The following is a TCR beta chain sequence with its context. The CDR3 runs 14 residues. Germline loops: CDR1 SQVTM, CDR2 ANQGSEA. V gave up 4 bases and J gave up 2 bases, with 13 bases separating them. This record comes from a study of OX40 agonist ivuxolimab in advanced cancers. TCRdb's copy holds only in-frame clones and misses some; the assay was immunoSEQ multiplex PCR. This table holds about 36,000 clones, roughly three quarters found once. The V call is TRBV29-1, the J call TRBJ2-3; D not resolved. The source was CD4+ or CD8+ T cells sorted from blood, collected in a trial of the OX40 agonist ivuxolimab. The sequence was collected from an adult with an advanced solid tumor such as melanoma, head and neck, liver or kidney cancer. The CDR3 here is CSVGVATDTDTQYF. The CDR3 bases are TGCAGCGTTGGGGTCGCAACAGACACAGATACGCAGTATTTT.